The clone carrying this TCR beta chain was seen ten or more times. Its antigen remains unidentified. The library protocol tagged individual cDNA molecules with unique molecular identifiers. Via MiXCR, TCRdb re-called the 5' RACE reads, giving one row per CDR3 protein. The sample consists of approximately 63,000 distinct CDR3 sequences, around 6.5% of them appearing once. This specimen belongs to a study of early T cells in non-severe SARS-CoV-2 infection. Background on the study: Sequencing of bulk RNA from unsorted whole blood was done, without chain pairing.

Broader study findings: Matching against VDJdb likely underestimated virus-specific expansions, favoring anti-spike CD8.

The V and J ends lost 0 bases and 3 bases respectively, with 16 bases between them. CDR3 length: 17 amino acids. Per the germline V gene, CDR1 is SGHTS and CDR2 is YDEGEE. Sequenced here: whole blood, sampled at baseline. The clonotype originates from an adult who was a healthcare worker with PCR-confirmed SARS-CoV-2 infection or an uninfected control (not recorded which). The chain links TRBV5-8 to TRBJ2-1, with D possibly matching TRBD2 (6 bases). The CDR3 nucleotides are TGTGCCAGCAGCTTGGCCTGGGTACTAGCTCTCTACAATGAGCAGTTCTTC. Translated: CASSLAWVLALYNEQFF.